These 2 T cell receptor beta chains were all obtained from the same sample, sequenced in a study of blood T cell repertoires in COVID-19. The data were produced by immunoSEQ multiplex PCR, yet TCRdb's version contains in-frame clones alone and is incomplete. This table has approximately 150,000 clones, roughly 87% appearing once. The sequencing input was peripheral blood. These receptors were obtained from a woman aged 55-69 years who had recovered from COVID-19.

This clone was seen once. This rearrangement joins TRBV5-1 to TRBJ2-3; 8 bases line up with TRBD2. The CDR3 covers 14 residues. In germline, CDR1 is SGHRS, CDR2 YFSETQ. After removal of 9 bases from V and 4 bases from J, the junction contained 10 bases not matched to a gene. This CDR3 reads CATSRGGAPDTQYF. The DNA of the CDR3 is TGCGCCACCTCCCGGGGGGGGGCCCCAGATACGCAGTATTTT.

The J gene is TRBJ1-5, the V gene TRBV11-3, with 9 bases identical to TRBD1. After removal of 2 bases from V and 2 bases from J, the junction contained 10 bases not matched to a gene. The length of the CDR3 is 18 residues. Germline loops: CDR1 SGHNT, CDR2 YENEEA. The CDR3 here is CASSLPGQGLYGNQPQHF. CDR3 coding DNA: TGTGCCAGCAGCTTACCGGGACAGGGTTTGTATGGCAATCAGCCCCAGCATTTT.